The entry that follows covers one T cell receptor (beta chain) sequence. These data come from a study of blood T cell repertoires in COVID-19. Study-wide background: Samples of COVID-19 (acute and convalescent) were obtained from the United States, Italy and Spain.

The ends were cut back, 1 base at V and 0 bases at J, with 12 bases in the middle. The V gene's germline CDR1 is MGHRA and CDR2 YSYEKL. The CDR3 is made up of 16 amino acids. Profiling relied on immunoSEQ multiplex PCR, and the TCRdb table lists in-frame clones only, not all of them. The data contain almost 55,000 clones, around 80% of them singletons. Source material: peripheral blood. V gene TRBV4-1 combines with J gene TRBJ1-1, with a tentative D call TRBD1 (6 bases). The TCR originated in a man aged 50 or older with acute or convalescent COVID-19. The CDR3 sequence is CASSQVVDSLNTEAFF. The CDR3 nucleotides are TGCGCCAGCAGCCAAGTCGTGGACAGCTTGAACACTGAAGCTTTCTTT.